This is a list of T cell receptor beta chains from one sample in a study of blood T cell repertoires in COVID-19. Repertoires were generated with immunoSEQ multiplex PCR, while TCRdb's copy carries only in-frame clones and drops some. This table has over 90,000 clones, 86% appearing once. Material for sequencing was peripheral blood. Source of these receptors: a woman aged 55-69 years in a cohort sampled during active or convalescent COVID-19. Both conserved end residues are part of each CDR3. The order of the fields is CDR3 length, J gene, D gene, clone size, V gene, CDR3 protein, CDR3 DNA. The D gene is left open where the match is weak. Not all rows give a size; the values are once, few, many and, for expanded clones, a class.

13,TRBJ1-1,NA,once,TRBV6-5,CASRTYQNTEAFF,TGTGCCAGCAGGACATACCAGAACACTGAAGCTTTCTTT
15,TRBJ2-1,NA,NA,TRBV7-2,CASSPRTQAKAEQFF,TGTGCCAGCAGCCCCCGGACTCAAGCCAAAGCTGAGCAGTTCTTC
13,TRBJ2-1,NA,NA,TRBV3-1/TRBV3-2,CASSQDSPGVQFF,TGTGCCAGCAGCCAAGACTCTCCCGGGGTGCAGTTCTTC
17,TRBJ2-5,TRBD1,NA,TRBV6-1,CASSESGAGQGWETQYF,TGTGCCAGCAGTGAAAGTGGCGCGGGACAGGGATGGGAGACCCAGTACTTC
12,TRBJ1-2,NA,NA,TRBV12-3/TRBV12-4,CASSSPGHGYTF,TGTGCCAGCAGTTCCCCTGGGCACGGCTACACCTTC
14,TRBJ1-2,NA,few,TRBV2,CASREGYLNYGYTF,TGTGCCAGCAGGGAAGGTTATCTAAACTATGGCTACACCTTC
13,TRBJ1-2,NA,NA,TRBV27,CASSTSSNYGYTF,TGTGCCAGCAGTACATCCTCTAACTATGGCTACACCTTC
16,TRBJ2-1,TRBD2,once,TRBV5-4,CASSLEASGGANEQFF,TGTGCCAGCAGCTTGGAGGCTAGCGGGGGGGCCAATGAGCAGTTCTTC
15,TRBJ1-6,NA,few,TRBV5-1,CASSFRSSYNSPLHF,TGCGCCAGCAGCTTCCGGAGCTCCTATAATTCACCCCTCCACTTT
14,TRBJ1-5,TRBD1,NA,TRBV28,CASSFGTGHQPQHF,TGTGCCAGCAGTTTTGGGACAGGGCATCAGCCCCAGCATTTT
13,TRBJ1-2,NA,NA,TRBV7-6,CASSTPGEDGYTF,TGTGCCAGCAGCACCCCGGGGGAGGATGGCTACACCTTC
15,TRBJ1-2,TRBD1,NA,TRBV18,CASRPGTGFIYGYTF,TGTGCCAGCCGCCCGGGGACAGGATTCATCTATGGCTACACCTTC
13,TRBJ1-1,NA,NA,TRBV11-3,CASSHDRNTEAFF,TGTGCCAGCAGCCACGACAGGAACACTGAAGCTTTCTTT
13,TRBJ1-5,TRBD1,NA,TRBV7-7,CASGAGGDQPQHF,TGTGCTAGCGGAGCAGGGGGCGATCAGCCCCAGCATTTT
15,TRBJ1-2,TRBD1,NA,TRBV2,CASTKDRNPNYGYTF,TGTGCCAGCACCAAGGACAGGAACCCTAACTATGGCTACACCTTC
17,TRBJ1-2,TRBD1,NA,TRBV11-2,CASSSPPGSGGSYGYTF,TGTGCCAGCAGCTCTCCACCCGGGTCAGGGGGTAGCTATGGCTACACCTTC
13,TRBJ1-2,TRBD1,NA,TRBV19,CASTLRDRDGYTF,TGTGCCAGTACTCTGCGGGACAGAGATGGCTACACCTTC
13,TRBJ2-5,NA,once,TRBV12-3/TRBV12-4,CASSRDFQETQYF,TGTGCCAGCAGCCGGGACTTCCAAGAGACCCAGTACTTC